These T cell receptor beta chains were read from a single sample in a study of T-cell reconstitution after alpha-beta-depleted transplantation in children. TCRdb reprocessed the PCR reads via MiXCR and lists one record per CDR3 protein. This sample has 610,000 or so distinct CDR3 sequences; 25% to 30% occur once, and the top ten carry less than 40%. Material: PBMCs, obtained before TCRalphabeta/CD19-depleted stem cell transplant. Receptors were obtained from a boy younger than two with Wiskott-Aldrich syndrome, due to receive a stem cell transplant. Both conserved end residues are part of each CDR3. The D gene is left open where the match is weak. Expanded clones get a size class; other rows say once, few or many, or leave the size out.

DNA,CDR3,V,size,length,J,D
TGCGCCAGCAGCCAACAGGGTACCCCCTACAATGAGCAGTTCTTC,CASSQQGTPYNEQFF,TRBV5-1,few,15,TRBJ2-1,-
TGTGCCTGGAGTCCCGGGACAGGGGTGACCCAGTACTTC,CAWSPGTGVTQYF,TRBV30,-,13,TRBJ2-5,TRBD1
TGTGCCAGCAGAGAGCAGGGATACTATGGCTACACCTTC,CASREQGYYGYTF,TRBV12-3/TRBV12-4,-,13,TRBJ1-2,-
TGCAGTGCTATAGGGGGGGACACTGAAGCTTTCTTT,CSAIGGDTEAFF,TRBV20-1,-,12,TRBJ1-1,-
TGTGCCAGCAGTGAGGGGGCCGGGGGCCGCAATCAGCCCCAGCATTTT,CASSEGAGGRNQPQHF,TRBV6-1,-,16,TRBJ1-5,-
TGTGCCAGCAGCGAACAAGGTGGGAGGCCAGGGGAGCAGTTCTTC,CASSEQGGRPGEQFF,TRBV7-2,-,15,TRBJ2-1,-
TGTGCCAGCAGTTTCGACCCTACCGGGGAGCTGTTTTTT,CASSFDPTGELFF,TRBV27,-,13,TRBJ2-2,-
TGTGCCAGCAGCCAAGCTAGGGGGCGACTAGCGGGTGGGTTCTCCTACAATGAGCAGTTCTTC,CASSQARGRLAGGFSYNEQFF,TRBV14,-,21,TRBJ2-1,TRBD2
TGTGCCAGCAGTTTGGCTAGAGGGGCGGGAGTGACCCAGTACTTC,CASSLARGAGVTQYF,TRBV12-3/TRBV12-4,few,15,TRBJ2-5,TRBD2
TGTGCCAGCAGGGGCAGGTACCAAGAGACCCAGTACTTC,CASRGRYQETQYF,TRBV6-8,-,13,TRBJ2-5,-
TGTGCCAGCAGCTCGCTGACTAATCAGCCCCAGCATTTT,CASSSLTNQPQHF,TRBV7-9,-,13,TRBJ1-5,-
TGTGCCAGCAGTTTATGCAAAGCGGGAGGGCCAACGGGGGAGCTGTTTTTT,CASSLCKAGGPTGELFF,TRBV28,few,17,TRBJ2-2,TRBD2
TGTGCCACCAGCGCCCGACGGAACAGTGGGATAGAGACCCAGTACTTC,CATSARRNSGIETQYF,TRBV15,-,16,TRBJ2-5,-
TGTGCCACCAGTGATCGGACTAGGAACACCGGGGAGCTGTTTTTT,CATSDRTRNTGELFF,TRBV24-1,-,15,TRBJ2-2,TRBD2
TGCAGTCGCCGAGAGGGGGATACGCAGTATTTT,CSRREGDTQYF,TRBV20-1,-,11,TRBJ2-3,-
TGTGCCAGCAGTTTAGGTATTCTTCCCACAGATACGCAGTATTTT,CASSLGILPTDTQYF,TRBV12-3/TRBV12-4,few,15,TRBJ2-3,-
TGCAGCGCCGGGCAAGGGTGGGAAGCTTTCTTT,CSAGQGWEAFF,TRBV29-1,few,11,TRBJ1-1,-
TGCGCCAGCAGCTTGACCCGACAGGTCGGGCAGTTCTTC,CASSLTRQVGQFF,TRBV5-1,once,13,TRBJ2-1,-
TGTGCCAGCAGGGCCGGGACAGGGGAAGATCAGCCCCAGCATTTT,CASRAGTGEDQPQHF,TRBV12-3/TRBV12-4,few,15,TRBJ1-5,TRBD1
TGTGCCAGCAGTCTAGAGGTGGAGGGCTCCGGGGAGCTGTTTTTT,CASSLEVEGSGELFF,TRBV7-7,-,15,TRBJ2-2,-
TGTGCCAGCAGTGAAAGGGGACCCAATGGCTACACCTTC,CASSERGPNGYTF,TRBV6-1,-,13,TRBJ1-2,-
TGCAGTGCTAGGGGCAGGGGGCCCAATCAGCCCCAGCATTTT,CSARGRGPNQPQHF,TRBV20-1,-,14,TRBJ1-5,TRBD1
TGCGCCAGCAGCTTGTTCAGGGGCGGAGTAGATACGCAGTATTTT,CASSLFRGGVDTQYF,TRBV5-1,-,15,TRBJ2-3,-
TGTGCCAGCGGGCTAGCGGGAACGAGCTCCTACAATGAGCAGTTCTTC,CASGLAGTSSYNEQFF,TRBV28,few,16,TRBJ2-1,TRBD2
TGTGCCAGCAGCTTCGACGGACAGGGGAAGGATGAGCAGTTCTTC,CASSFDGQGKDEQFF,TRBV11-2,-,15,TRBJ2-1,TRBD1
TGCAGTGCTAGAGCATATTTTAAAGAACGGGAGCTGTCCTACAATGAGCAGTTCTTC,CSARAYFKERELSYNEQFF,TRBV20-1,-,19,TRBJ2-1,-
TGCGCCAGCAGCTTGGACAGAATCTACGAGCAGTACTTC,CASSLDRIYEQYF,TRBV5-1,-,13,TRBJ2-7,-
TGCGCCAGCAGCTTGGAGGGAGGGCCCAACAATGAGCAGTTCTTC,CASSLEGGPNNEQFF,TRBV5-1,-,15,TRBJ2-1,TRBD2
TGTGCCAGCAGCCATACTAGCGGGAGGGCAGATACGCAGTATTTT,CASSHTSGRADTQYF,TRBV3-1,-,15,TRBJ2-3,TRBD2
TGTGCCAGCAGCCCTACAGGGCCCGAGGGGTACTACAATGAGCAGTTCTTC,CASSPTGPEGYYNEQFF,TRBV11-2,-,17,TRBJ2-1,-
TGTGCCAGCAGTTACTCGTGGGGGACAGGGGCCAGCACAGATACGCAGTATTTT,CASSYSWGTGASTDTQYF,TRBV6-5,few,18,TRBJ2-3,TRBD1
TGCGCCAGCAGCTTGGTTGGTAGCATATCTCGAGAGACCCAGTACTTC,CASSLVGSISRETQYF,TRBV5-1,-,16,TRBJ2-5,-
TGCGCCAGCAGCTTGATGCCCTTGGGGGATGAGCAGTTCTTC,CASSLMPLGDEQFF,TRBV5-1,-,14,TRBJ2-1,-
TGTGCCAGCAGTCGGACCGGCACCGGGGAGCTGTTTTTT,CASSRTGTGELFF,TRBV19,many,13,TRBJ2-2,-
TGTGCCAGCAGCACAGGGACCACTTCCTACAATGAGCAGTTCTTC,CASSTGTTSYNEQFF,TRBV12-3/TRBV12-4,-,15,TRBJ2-1,-
TGTGCCAGCAGCTGGACCTCTGGGCCCCCTAGCACAGATACGCAGTATTTT,CASSWTSGPPSTDTQYF,TRBV5-5,-,17,TRBJ2-3,-
TGTGCCAGCAGCGCGCCTTCCGTGGGTTACAATGAGCAGTTCTTC,CASSAPSVGYNEQFF,TRBV7-8,few,15,TRBJ2-1,-
TGTGCCACCAGTGATTACTCAGGGACAGGGGTATACAATGAGCAGTTCTTC,CATSDYSGTGVYNEQFF,TRBV24-1,few,17,TRBJ2-1,TRBD1
TGTGCCAGCAGCTCACAGGGACAGGAAAACATTCAGTACTTC,CASSSQGQENIQYF,TRBV11-2,-,14,TRBJ2-4,TRBD1
TGTGCCAGCAGCTCCCGTCGCGCAGCCTACAATGAGCAGTTCTTC,CASSSRRAAYNEQFF,TRBV5-5,-,15,TRBJ2-1,-
TGTGCCAGCAGTTTAGAGCTCGATGAGCAGTTCTTC,CASSLELDEQFF,TRBV12-3/TRBV12-4,-,12,TRBJ2-1,-
TGTGCCAGCAGCGCCCCAGCGGGAGTAGGCGATGAGCAGTTCTTC,CASSAPAGVGDEQFF,TRBV21-1,-,15,TRBJ2-1,-
TGCAGATTCCTGGGACAGGGGTTACTAAATGGCTACACCTTC,CRFLGQGLLNGYTF,TRBV20-1,-,14,TRBJ1-2,TRBD1
TGCAGTGCTAGAGATCAGGCGACCACGGATGGCGATGAGCAGTTCTTC,CSARDQATTDGDEQFF,TRBV20-1,few,16,TRBJ2-1,-
TGCGCCAGCAGCCATCCCCAGGCAGATACGCAGTATTTT,CASSHPQADTQYF,TRBV4-1,few,13,TRBJ2-3,-
TGCGCCAGCAGCTCAAACAGGGTTCCCTACGAGCAGTACTTC,CASSSNRVPYEQYF,TRBV5-1,few,14,TRBJ2-7,-
TGTGCCAGCAGCGTAACGAGTGCCACAGATACGCAGTATTTT,CASSVTSATDTQYF,TRBV9,few,14,TRBJ2-3,-
TGTGCCAGCAGTCCCAGGTTTAACTATGGCTACACCTTC,CASSPRFNYGYTF,TRBV6-1,-,13,TRBJ1-2,-
TGTGCCAGCAGTGACCTGGGACAGGGCATCGGGGAGCAGTTCTTC,CASSDLGQGIGEQFF,TRBV2,few,15,TRBJ2-1,TRBD1
TGTGCCAGCAGTTACGTAGGATTCTACGAGCAGTACTTC,CASSYVGFYEQYF,TRBV6-5,-,13,TRBJ2-7,-
TGCAGTGCTAGAAACCAGGGACAGGGCCACGAGCAGTACTTC,CSARNQGQGHEQYF,TRBV20-1,-,14,TRBJ2-7,TRBD1
TGTGCCAGCAGTAACAGACTGGAAGCTTTCTTT,CASSNRLEAFF,TRBV12-3/TRBV12-4,-,11,TRBJ1-1,-